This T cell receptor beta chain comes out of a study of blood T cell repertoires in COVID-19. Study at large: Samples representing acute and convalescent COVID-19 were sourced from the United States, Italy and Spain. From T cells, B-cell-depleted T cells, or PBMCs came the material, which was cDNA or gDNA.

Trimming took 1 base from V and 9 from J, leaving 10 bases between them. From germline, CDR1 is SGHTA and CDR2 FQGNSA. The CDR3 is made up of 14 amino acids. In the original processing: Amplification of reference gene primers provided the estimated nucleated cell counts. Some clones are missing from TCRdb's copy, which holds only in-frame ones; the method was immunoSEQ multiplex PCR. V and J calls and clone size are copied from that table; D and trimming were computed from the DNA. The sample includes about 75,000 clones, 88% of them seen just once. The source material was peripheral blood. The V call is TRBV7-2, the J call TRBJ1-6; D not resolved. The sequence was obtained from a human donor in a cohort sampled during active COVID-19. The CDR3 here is CASSLGPSGSPLHF. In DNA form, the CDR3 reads TGTGCCAGCAGCTTAGGACCTTCGGGTTCACCCCTCCACTTT.